A single sample gave rise to the 6 T cell receptor beta chains below, sequenced in a study of Graves' ophthalmopathy and Graves' hyperthyroidism. CDR3 regions of TCR beta were amplified from RNA transcripts. HTBI primers served in a first-round RT-PCR, which a second-round multiplex PCR followed. One entry per CDR3 protein, called by TCRdb with MiXCR from the multiplex PCR reads. The sample includes approximately 540,000 distinct CDR3 sequences, under 40% of them seen just once. The specimen was peripheral blood or thyroid tissue (not recorded which). The receptors were sampled from an adult man with Graves' hyperthyroidism.

This chain links TRBV29-1 with TRBJ1-5; no clear D gene. Between the trimmed V and J ends, which lost 7 bases and 7 bases, there was a span of 26 bases. There are 16 residues in the CDR3. Germline CDR1 SQVTM, CDR2 ANQGSEA. In nucleotides, the CDR3 is TGCAGCGAGAGAGGACTAGCGGGAGATGGGTGCCAGCCCCAGCATTTT. Its translation: CSERGLAGDGCQPQHF. Full variable domain (outside the CDR3, taken from reference TRBV29-1 and TRBJ1-5): SAVISQKPSRDICQRGTSLTIQCQVDSQVTMMFWYRQQPGQSLTLIATANQGSEATYESGFVIDKFPISRPNLTFSTLTVSNMSPEDSSIYLCSERGLAGDGCQPQHFGDGTRLSIL.

This clonotype was counted at least ten times. This chain uses TRBV15 with TRBJ1-1; TRBD1 matches at 7 bases. V trimming: 2 bases; J trimming: 12 bases; junction bases outside the gene matches: 6. Germline CDR1 is LNHNV and CDR2 is YYDKDF (reference sequence). This CDR3 has 12 residues. The DNA for the CDR3 is TGTGCCACCAGCAGACCACAGGGGTGGACTTTCTTT. Encoded protein: CATSRPQGWTFF.

This clonotype came up many times. The rearrangement links TRBV7-3 to TRBJ2-2; 8 bases agree with TRBD1. The CDR3 has 15 amino acids. With 5 bases clipped from V and 4 bases from J, the junction kept 6 bases outside the gene matches. Germline V lookup: CDR1 SGHTA, CDR2 FQGTGA. CDR3 protein: CASSRQGASTGELFF. The CDR3 DNA follows: TGTGCCAGCAGCCGTCAGGGGGCAAGCACCGGGGAGCTGTTTTTT.

This clonotype was detected once. The chain links TRBV7-9 to TRBJ2-5, with D tentatively TRBD1 (6 bases). This CDR3 has 13 amino acids. V was cut by 10 bases and J by 5 bases, with 17 bases left in between. The germline CDR1 and CDR2 sequences are SEHNR and FQNEAQ (reference sequence). CDR3 sequence reads: CAIQTGSGETQYF. The CDR3 region has the DNA TGTGCCATACAGACAGGATCAGGGGAGACCCAGTACTTC.

This clonotype was counted at least ten times. This chain connects TRBV25-1 to TRBJ2-7; 9 positions match TRBD2. V lost 3 bases and J lost 3; bases outside the gene matches: 3. This CDR3 spans 14 amino acids. Germline lookup yields CDR1 MGHDK and CDR2 SYGVNS. CDR3 protein: CASSDSSGNYEQYF. CDR3 bases: TGTGCCAGCAGTGATTCTAGCGGGAACTACGAGCAGTACTTC.

The sample holds many counts of this clonotype. The chain links TRBV20-1 to TRBJ1-1, with unresolved D. The V end was cut by 1 base, the J end by 7 bases, with 4 bases between. Germline CDR1 DFQATT, CDR2 SNEGSKA (reference sequence). The CDR3 has 10 residues. CDR3 in amino acids: CSARVDEAFF. The CDR3 DNA reads as TGCAGTGCTAGAGTTGATGAAGCTTTCTTT.